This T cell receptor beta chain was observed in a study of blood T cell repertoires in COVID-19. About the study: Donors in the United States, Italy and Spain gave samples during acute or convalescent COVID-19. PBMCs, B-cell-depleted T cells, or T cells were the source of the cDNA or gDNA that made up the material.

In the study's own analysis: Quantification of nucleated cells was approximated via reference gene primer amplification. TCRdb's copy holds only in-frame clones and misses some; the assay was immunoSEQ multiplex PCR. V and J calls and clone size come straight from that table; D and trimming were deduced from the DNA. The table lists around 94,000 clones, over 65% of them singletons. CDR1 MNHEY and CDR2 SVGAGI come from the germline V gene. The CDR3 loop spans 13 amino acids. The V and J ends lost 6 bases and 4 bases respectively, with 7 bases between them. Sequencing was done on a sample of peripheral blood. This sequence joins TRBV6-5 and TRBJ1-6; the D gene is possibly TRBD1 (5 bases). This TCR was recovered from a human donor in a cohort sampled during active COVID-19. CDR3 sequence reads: CASRDTYNSPLHF. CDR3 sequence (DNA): TGTGCCAGCAGGGACACTTATAATTCACCCCTCCACTTT.